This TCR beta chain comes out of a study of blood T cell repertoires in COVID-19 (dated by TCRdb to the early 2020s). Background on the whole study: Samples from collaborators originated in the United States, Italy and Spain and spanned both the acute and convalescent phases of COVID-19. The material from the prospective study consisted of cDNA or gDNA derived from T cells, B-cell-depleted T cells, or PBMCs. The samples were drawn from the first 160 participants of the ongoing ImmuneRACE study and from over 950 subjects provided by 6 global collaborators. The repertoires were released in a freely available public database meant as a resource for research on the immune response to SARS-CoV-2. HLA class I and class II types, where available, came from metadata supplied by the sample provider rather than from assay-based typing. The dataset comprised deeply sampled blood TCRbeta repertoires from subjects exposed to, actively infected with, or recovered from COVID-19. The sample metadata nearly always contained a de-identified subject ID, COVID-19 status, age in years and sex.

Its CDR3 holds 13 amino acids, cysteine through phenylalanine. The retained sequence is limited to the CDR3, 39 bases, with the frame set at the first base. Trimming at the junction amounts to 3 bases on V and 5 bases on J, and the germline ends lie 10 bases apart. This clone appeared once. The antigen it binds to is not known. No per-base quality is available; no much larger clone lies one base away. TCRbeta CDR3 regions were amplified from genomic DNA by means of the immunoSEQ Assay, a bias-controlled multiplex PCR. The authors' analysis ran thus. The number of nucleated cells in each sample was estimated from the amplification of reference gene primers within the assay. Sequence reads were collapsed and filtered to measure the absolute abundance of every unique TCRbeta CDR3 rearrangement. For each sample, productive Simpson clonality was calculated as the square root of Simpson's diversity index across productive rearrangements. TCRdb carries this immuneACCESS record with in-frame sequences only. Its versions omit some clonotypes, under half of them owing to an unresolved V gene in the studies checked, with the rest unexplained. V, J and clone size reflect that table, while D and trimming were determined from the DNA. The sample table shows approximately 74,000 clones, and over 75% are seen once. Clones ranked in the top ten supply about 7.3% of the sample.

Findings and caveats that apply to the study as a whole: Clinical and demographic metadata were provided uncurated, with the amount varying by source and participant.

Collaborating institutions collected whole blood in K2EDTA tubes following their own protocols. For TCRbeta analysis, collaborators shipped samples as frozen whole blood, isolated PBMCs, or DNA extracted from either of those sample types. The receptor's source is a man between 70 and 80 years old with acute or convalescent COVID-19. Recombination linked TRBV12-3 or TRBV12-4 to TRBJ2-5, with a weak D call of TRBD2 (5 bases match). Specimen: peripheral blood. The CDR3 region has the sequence CASSFAGRETQYF. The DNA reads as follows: TGTGCCAGCAGTTTCGCGGGTAGGGAGACCCAGTACTTC.